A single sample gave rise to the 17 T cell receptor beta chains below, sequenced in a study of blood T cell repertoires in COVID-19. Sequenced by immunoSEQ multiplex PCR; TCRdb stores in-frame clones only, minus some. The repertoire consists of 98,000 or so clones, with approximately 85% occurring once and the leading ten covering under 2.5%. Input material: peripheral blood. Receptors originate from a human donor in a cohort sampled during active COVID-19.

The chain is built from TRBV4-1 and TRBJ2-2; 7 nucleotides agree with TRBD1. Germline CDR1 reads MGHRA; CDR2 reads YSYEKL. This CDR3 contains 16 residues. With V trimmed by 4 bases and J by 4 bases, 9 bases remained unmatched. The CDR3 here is CASSREGATGTGELFF. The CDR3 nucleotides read TGCGCCAGCAGCCGAGAGGGGGCGACGGGCACCGGGGAGCTGTTTTTT.

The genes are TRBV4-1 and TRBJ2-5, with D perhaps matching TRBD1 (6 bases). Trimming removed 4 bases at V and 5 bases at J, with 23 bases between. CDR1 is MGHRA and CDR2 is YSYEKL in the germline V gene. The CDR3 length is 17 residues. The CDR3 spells CASSRNREHTPRETQYF. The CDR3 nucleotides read TGCGCCAGCAGCCGAAACAGGGAGCACACCCCCCGGGAGACCCAGTACTTC.

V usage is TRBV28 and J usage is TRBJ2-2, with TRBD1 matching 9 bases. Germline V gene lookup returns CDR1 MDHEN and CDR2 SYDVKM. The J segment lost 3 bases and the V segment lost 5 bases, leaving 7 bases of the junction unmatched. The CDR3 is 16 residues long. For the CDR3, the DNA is TGTGCCAGCAGTCTCCTGGGACAGGGATACACCGGGGAGCTGTTTTTT. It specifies CASSLLGQGYTGELFF.

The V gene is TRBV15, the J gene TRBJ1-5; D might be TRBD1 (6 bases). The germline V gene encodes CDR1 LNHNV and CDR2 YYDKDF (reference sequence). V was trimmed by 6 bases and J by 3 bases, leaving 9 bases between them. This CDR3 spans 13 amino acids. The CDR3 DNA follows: TGTGCCACCAGTAACAGGGACAATCAGCCCCAGCATTTT. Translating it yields CATSNRDNQPQHF.

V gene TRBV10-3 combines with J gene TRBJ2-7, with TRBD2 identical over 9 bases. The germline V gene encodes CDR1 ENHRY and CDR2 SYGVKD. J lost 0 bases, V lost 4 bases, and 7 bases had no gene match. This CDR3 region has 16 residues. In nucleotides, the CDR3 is TGTGCCATCAGTGGGGGCGTAGCGGGGGCCTCCTACGAGCAGTACTTC. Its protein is CAISGGVAGASYEQYF.

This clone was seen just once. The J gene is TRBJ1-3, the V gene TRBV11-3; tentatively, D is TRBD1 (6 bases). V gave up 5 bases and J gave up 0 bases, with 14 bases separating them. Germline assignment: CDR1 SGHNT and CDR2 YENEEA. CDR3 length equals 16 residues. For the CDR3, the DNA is TGTGCCAGCAGCCTCACCGGGGACACCTCTGGAAACACCATATATTTT. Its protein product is CASSLTGDTSGNTIYF.

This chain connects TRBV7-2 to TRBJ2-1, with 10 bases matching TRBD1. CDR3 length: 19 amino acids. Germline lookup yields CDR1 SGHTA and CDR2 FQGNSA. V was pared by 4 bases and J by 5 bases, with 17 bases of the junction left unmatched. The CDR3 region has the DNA TGTGCCAGCAGCTGGGACAGGGGAGCGGGCAACTACCTTGACAATGAGCAGTTCTTC. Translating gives CASSWDRGAGNYLDNEQFF.

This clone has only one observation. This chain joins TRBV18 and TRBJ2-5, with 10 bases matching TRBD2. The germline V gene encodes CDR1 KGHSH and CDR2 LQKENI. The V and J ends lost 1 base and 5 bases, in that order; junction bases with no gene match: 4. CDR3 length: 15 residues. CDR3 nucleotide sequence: TGTGCCAGCTCACCACAGCGGGAGGGAATCGAGACCCAGTACTTC. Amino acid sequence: CASSPQREGIETQYF.

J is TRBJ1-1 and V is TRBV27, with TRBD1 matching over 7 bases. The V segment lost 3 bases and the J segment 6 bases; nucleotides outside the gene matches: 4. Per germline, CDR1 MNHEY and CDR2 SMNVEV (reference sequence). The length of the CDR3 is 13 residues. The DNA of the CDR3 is TGTGCCAGCAGTTTGGGTCAGGGGGCTGAAGCTTTCTTT. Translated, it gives CASSLGQGAEAFF.

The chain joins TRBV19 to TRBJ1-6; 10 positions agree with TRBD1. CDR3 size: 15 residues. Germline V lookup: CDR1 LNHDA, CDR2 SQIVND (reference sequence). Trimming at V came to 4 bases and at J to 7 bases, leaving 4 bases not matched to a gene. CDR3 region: CASSTWGQGNSPLHF. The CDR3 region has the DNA TGTGCCAGTAGTACCTGGGGACAGGGGAATTCACCCCTCCACTTT.

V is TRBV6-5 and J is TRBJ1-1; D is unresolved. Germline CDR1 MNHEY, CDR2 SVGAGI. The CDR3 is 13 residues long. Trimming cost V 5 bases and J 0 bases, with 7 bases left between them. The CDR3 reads CASSPGVNTEAFF. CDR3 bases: TGTGCCAGCAGTCCGGGAGTGAACACTGAAGCTTTCTTT.

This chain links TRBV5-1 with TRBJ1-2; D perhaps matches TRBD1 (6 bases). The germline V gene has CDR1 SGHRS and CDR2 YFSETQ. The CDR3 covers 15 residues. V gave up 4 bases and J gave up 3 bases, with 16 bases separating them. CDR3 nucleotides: TGCGCCAGCAGCAGACAGGAAACTATAGACTATGGCTACACCTTC. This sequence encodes CASSRQETIDYGYTF.

The CDR3 DNA follows: TGTGCCAGCAGCCAACCGGACAGTTTAGCTGAAGCTTTCTTT. It translates to CASSQPDSLAEAFF. The rearrangement joins TRBV4-2 to TRBJ1-1; D possibly corresponds to TRBD1 (6 bases). Trimming took off 2 bases at V and 6 bases at J, with 13 bases between the two ends. Germline V lookup: CDR1 LGHNA, CDR2 YNFKEQ. CDR3 size: 14 residues.

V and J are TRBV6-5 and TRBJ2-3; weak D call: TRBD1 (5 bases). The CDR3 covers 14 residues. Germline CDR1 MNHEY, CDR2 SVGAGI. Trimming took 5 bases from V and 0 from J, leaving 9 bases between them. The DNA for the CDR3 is TGTGCCAGCAGTCCGACAGCGAGCACAGATACGCAGTATTTT. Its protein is CASSPTASTDTQYF.

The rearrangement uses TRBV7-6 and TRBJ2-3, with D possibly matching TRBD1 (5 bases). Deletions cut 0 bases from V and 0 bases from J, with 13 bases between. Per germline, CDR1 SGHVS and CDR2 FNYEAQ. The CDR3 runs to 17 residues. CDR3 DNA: TGTGCCAGCAGCTTAGCCCAGGGCCAGATAAGCACAGATACGCAGTATTTT. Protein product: CASSLAQGQISTDTQYF.

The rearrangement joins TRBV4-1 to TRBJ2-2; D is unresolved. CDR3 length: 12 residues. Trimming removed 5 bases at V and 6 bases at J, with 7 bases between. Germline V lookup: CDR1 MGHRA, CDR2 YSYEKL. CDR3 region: CASSSTPGELFF. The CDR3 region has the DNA TGCGCCAGCAGCAGCACCCCCGGGGAGCTGTTTTTT.

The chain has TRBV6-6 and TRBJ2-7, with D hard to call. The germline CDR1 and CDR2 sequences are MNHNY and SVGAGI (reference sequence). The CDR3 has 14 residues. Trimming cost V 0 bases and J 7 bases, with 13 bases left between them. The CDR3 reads CASSYSERMEEQYF. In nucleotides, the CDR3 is TGTGCCAGCAGTTACTCGGAGCGTATGGAGGAGCAGTACTTC.